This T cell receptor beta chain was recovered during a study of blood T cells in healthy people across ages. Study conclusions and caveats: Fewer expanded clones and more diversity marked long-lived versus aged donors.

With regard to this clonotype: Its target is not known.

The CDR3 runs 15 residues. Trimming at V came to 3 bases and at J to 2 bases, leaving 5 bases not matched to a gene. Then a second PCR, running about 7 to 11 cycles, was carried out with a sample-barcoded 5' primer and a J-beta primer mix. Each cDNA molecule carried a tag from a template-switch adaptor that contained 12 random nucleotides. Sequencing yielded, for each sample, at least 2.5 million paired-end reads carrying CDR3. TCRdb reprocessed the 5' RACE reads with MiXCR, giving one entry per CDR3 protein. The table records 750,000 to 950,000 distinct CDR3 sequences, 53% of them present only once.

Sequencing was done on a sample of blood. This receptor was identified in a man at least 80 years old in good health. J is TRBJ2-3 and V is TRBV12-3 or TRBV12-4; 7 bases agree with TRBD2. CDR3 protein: CASSFCLADTDTQYF. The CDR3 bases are TGTGCCAGCAGTTTCTGCCTAGCGGACACAGATACGCAGTATTTT.